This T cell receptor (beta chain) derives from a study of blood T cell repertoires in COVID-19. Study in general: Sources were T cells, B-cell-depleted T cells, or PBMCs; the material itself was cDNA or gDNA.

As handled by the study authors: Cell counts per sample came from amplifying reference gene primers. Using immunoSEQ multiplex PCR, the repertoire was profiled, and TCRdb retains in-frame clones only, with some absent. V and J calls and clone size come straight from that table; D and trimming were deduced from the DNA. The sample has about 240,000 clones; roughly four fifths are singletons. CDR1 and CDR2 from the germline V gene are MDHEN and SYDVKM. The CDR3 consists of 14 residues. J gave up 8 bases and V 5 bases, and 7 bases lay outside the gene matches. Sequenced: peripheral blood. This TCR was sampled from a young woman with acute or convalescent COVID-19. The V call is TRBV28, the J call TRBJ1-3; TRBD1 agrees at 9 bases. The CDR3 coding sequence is TGTGCCAGCAGTCCACAGGGGGCCTCGTACACCATATATTTT. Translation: CASSPQGASYTIYF.